These 17 T cell receptor beta chains originate from one sample sequenced in a study of T cells expressing NK-cell markers. TCRdb re-called the 5' RACE reads; every CDR3 protein appears as one record, without DNA. The sample has about 260,000 distinct CDR3 sequences, and its top ten clones hold about 0.39%. Sequenced: blood T cells: a sorted CD56 or NKG2C T cell subset, CD4+ or CD8+ T cells, or bulk PBMC T cells (not recorded which). These receptors all come from a man between 18 and 35 years old in good health.

The gene calls are TRBV6-5 and TRBJ2-7. Germline V gene data show CDR1 as MNHEY and CDR2 as SVGAGI. This CDR3 has 16 residues. Here the CDR3 reads CASSYGLGGSSYEQYF.

CDR3 loop: CASSFDRGRNEQFF. This chain joins TRBV7-9 and TRBJ2-1; with no DNA, the TCRdb D assignment of TRBD1 cannot be verified. Germline values: CDR1 SEHNR, CDR2 FQNEAQ (reference sequence). The CDR3 has 14 amino acids.

The rearrangement links TRBV7-9 to TRBJ2-6. Germline V gene lookup returns CDR1 SEHNR and CDR2 FQNEAQ (reference sequence). The CDR3 is 17 amino acids. This chain's CDR3 is CASSLPTFPSGANVLTF.

V is TRBV20-1 and J is TRBJ1-3; TCRdb picks TRBD1, but there is no DNA to check that call. Germline V gene lookup returns CDR1 DFQATT and CDR2 SNEGSKA (reference sequence). The CDR3 consists of 13 residues. CDR3 amino acids: CSAPRTGGNTIYF.

Here the CDR3 reads CASSRLWGTDTQYF. The V gene is TRBV7-2, the J gene TRBJ2-3. Per germline, CDR1 SGHTA and CDR2 FQGNSA. The CDR3 consists of 14 residues.

The chain uses TRBV12-3 or TRBV12-4 and TRBJ2-1. This CDR3 contains 13 residues. This CDR3 is CASSRAGVYEQFF.

This chain uses TRBV7-2 with TRBJ2-5; TCRdb's assignment of TRBD1 cannot be checked, as there is no DNA. CDR1 and CDR2 from the germline V gene are SGHTA and FQGNSA. The CDR3 is 15 residues long. Here the CDR3 reads CASSLWGTGNKTQYF.

V and J are TRBV7-6 and TRBJ2-7; TCRdb gives TRBD1 as the D gene, but with no DNA this cannot be confirmed. CDR3 length equals 15 residues. From germline, CDR1 is SGHVS and CDR2 FNYEAQ. CDR3 in amino acids: CASSLRGVAADEQYF.

The V and J genes are TRBV24-1 and TRBJ2-1; TCRdb reports TRBD1, a call that lacks DNA to check it against. The length of the CDR3 is 13 residues. Germline V gene data show CDR1 as KGHDR and CDR2 as SFDVKD. CDR3 in amino acids: CATLTGANNEQFF.

The V call is TRBV23-1, the J call TRBJ1-5; the D call from TCRdb, TRBD1, cannot be confirmed without DNA. TRBV23-1 is recorded as an ORF, its role being uncertain. CDR3 length equals 18 residues. Here the CDR3 reads CASSRFDRTSYSNQPQHF.

The chain combines TRBV20-1 with TRBJ1-2; TCRdb proposes TRBD1, but this gene call is untestable without DNA. The CDR3 covers 14 residues. Germline loops: CDR1 DFQATT, CDR2 SNEGSKA (reference sequence). CDR3 in amino acids: CSAPGTGNGGGYTF.

The rearrangement joins TRBV5-8 to TRBJ2-1; TCRdb's D call of TRBD2 is untestable without DNA. Looked up from germline, CDR1 is SGHTS and CDR2 is YDEGEE. The CDR3 runs to 13 residues. This CDR3 reads CASSLTRGNEQFF.

J is TRBJ2-1 and V is TRBV28; absent DNA, TCRdb's TRBD2 call cannot be checked. Germline V CDR1 and CDR2: MDHEN, SYDVKM. The CDR3 runs to 15 residues. CDR3: CASSLSASGINEQFF.

This rearrangement joins TRBV18 to TRBJ2-4. The V gene's germline CDR1 is KGHSH and CDR2 LQKENI. This CDR3 region has 14 residues. The CDR3 loop reads CASSPAIAKNIQYF.

This chain uses TRBV12-3 or TRBV12-4 with TRBJ1-5; the D gene TCRdb calls, TRBD1, cannot be checked with no DNA. The CDR3 sequence is 14 residues long. CDR3 residues: CASTSARGTRPQHF.

V and J are TRBV5-5 and TRBJ2-1; with no DNA, the TCRdb D assignment of TRBD2 cannot be verified. Germline lookup yields CDR1 SGHKS and CDR2 YYEKEE (reference sequence). This CDR3 region has 16 residues. Here the CDR3 reads CASSLLTSGAYNEQFF.

This chain uses TRBV5-6 with TRBJ1-2. Germline CDR1 reads SGHDT; CDR2 reads YYEEEE. CDR3 size: 14 residues. CDR3 amino acids: CASVAWAGHYGYTF.